This T cell receptor (beta chain) was identified during a study of blood T cell repertoires in COVID-19. Looking at the study overall: PBMCs, B-cell-depleted T cells, or T cells were the source of the cDNA or gDNA that made up the material.

Authors' methods: Amplification of reference gene primers was used by the study to estimate nucleated cell counts. Clones were read by immunoSEQ multiplex PCR, and TCRdb kept only the in-frame ones, dropping some. From that table come the V and J calls and clone size; the DNA was used to work out D and trimming. The sample holds a few hundred thousand clones, almost 90% seen once. The sequence derives from a woman aged 55-69 years with COVID-19, enrolled during active disease. Source material: peripheral blood.

The CDR3 loop is CASSRTGLFNEQFF. Here the CDR3 DNA reads TGTGCCAGCAGCCGGACAGGACTGTTCAATGAGCAGTTCTTC. This sequence joins TRBV7-2 and TRBJ2-1; 7 bases match TRBD1. CDR1 and CDR2 from the germline V gene are SGHTA and FQGNSA. V lost 5 bases to trimming and J lost 6 bases; unmatched junction nucleotides: 7. The CDR3 has 14 residues.